This TCR beta chain is drawn from a study of spatial heterogeneity in lung cancer. Study information: The mean occurrence of each unique TCR and UMI combination in raw reads exceeded 8.5.

Study findings and constraints: How many expanded intratumoral alpha and beta TCRs were present tracked the tumor mutation count, which was a count of nonsynonymous mutations.

The CDR3 runs to 17 residues. V lost 0 bases to trimming and J lost 4 bases; unmatched junction nucleotides: 11. Every molecule of TCR cDNA had its own unique molecular identifier. TCRdb re-analysed the 5' RACE reads in MiXCR, keeping a single row per CDR3 protein. The table records around 20,000 distinct CDR3 sequences, more than 6.5% of them present only once. The time point: sample taken at primary tumor resection. The donors, 72 patients with untreated early-stage non-small cell lung cancer, provided the samples. The sequenced material consisted of unsorted whole RNA from tumor, nontumor lung or frozen PBMC. This clonotype was seen at least ten times. Its antigen is as yet unknown.

The chain carries TRBV12-3 or TRBV12-4 and TRBJ1-1; 7 bases line up with TRBD1. This sequence was found in a female donor with early-stage non-small cell lung cancer. This specimen consisted of lung tumor tissue, obtained at surgery. The CDR3 DNA reads TGTGCCAGCAGTTTAGCCGGGCTAGGGGGCCGGGGCACTGAAGCTTTCTTT. Residues: CASSLAGLGGRGTEAFF.